This T cell receptor beta chain was recorded in a study of T-cell memory formation after mild COVID-19. CDR3 length: 14 amino acids. Germline V gene data show CDR1 as MNHEY and CDR2 as SVGAGI. V trimming: 3 bases; J trimming: 3 bases; junction bases outside the gene matches: 2. TCRdb analysed the 5' RACE reads with MiXCR anew, one entry per CDR3 protein. The sample lists roughly 300,000 distinct CDR3 sequences, around 15% seen once, with roughly 23% in the top ten. This rearrangement joins TRBV6-5 to TRBJ2-7, with 10 positions matching TRBD1. The sequencing input was PBMCs or a T cell subset sorted from them (not recorded which). The sequence was obtained from a man in his late teens or twenties who had mild COVID-19 (a few samples of this study predate the infection). Cell type and time point are not known. This CDR3 reads CASSYWTGGYEQYF. As DNA, the CDR3 is TGTGCCAGCAGTTATTGGACAGGGGGCTACGAGCAGTACTTC.